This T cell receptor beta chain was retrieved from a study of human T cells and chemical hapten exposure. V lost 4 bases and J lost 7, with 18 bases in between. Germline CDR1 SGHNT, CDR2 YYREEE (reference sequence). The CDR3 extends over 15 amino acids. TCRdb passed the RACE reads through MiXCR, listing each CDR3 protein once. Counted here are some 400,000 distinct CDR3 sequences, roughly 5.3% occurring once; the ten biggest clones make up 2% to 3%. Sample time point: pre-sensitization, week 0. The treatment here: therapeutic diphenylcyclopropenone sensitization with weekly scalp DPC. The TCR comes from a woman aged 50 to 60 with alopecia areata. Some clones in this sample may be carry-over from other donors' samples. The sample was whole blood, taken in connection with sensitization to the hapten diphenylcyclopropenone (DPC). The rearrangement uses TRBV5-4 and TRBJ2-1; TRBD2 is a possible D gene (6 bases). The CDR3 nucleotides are TGTGCCAGCAGCCTGAGGGGCGGGATGGGGAATGAGCAGTTCTTC. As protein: CASSLRGGMGNEQFF.